This TCR beta chain was sequenced in a study of T cell responses to AZD1222 COVID-19 vaccine. Background on the study: Second-dose groups at about 4 or about 12 weeks were pooled.

The trim removed 7 bases at V and 4 bases at J, leaving 11 bases unmatched. Germline loops: CDR1 SEHNR, CDR2 FQNEAQ (reference sequence). The CDR3 length is 16 residues. Assay: immunoSEQ multiplex PCR; the TCRdb copy retains only in-frame clones and omits some. Found here are 130,000 to 150,000 clones, under 95% of them singletons; the top ten hold about 1.9%. General observations from the study: As reported, nearly half of all spike-specific TCRs target variant regions that are unmutated. With dominance at 160-218 and 743-854, vaccine-associated CD4 TCRs spanned spike.

About this clone: Its antigen is unknown.

The receptor was isolated from an adult in good health. Sequencing used peripheral blood, obtained on day 0 of AZD1222 vaccination. The chain joins TRBV7-9 to TRBJ2-2; 8 positions agree with TRBD1. The CDR3 is CASIDPGQGRTGELFF. The DNA of the CDR3 is TGTGCCAGCATCGACCCCGGACAGGGCCGCACCGGGGAGCTGTTTTTT.